This T cell receptor (beta chain) was identified during a study of patients and donors after allogeneic stem cell transplantation (dated by TCRdb to about 2020). The library was obtained by RT-PCR. This sample was sequenced with a NextSeq 550. In-frame beta chains were kept once TCRdb had trimmed the public reads at Q25 with fastp and called clones with MiXCR. Records with the same CDR3 protein are collapsed into one entry carrying the most frequent genes and DNA. Across this sample there are about a million distinct CDR3 sequences, with roughly 17% seen only once. The ten largest make up roughly 6% of the sample. After removal of 6 bases from V and 4 bases from J, the junction retains 11 bases not matched to a gene. The CDR3 goes from the cysteine to the phenylalanine over 16 residues. Kept here is only the CDR3 DNA, which spans 48 bases and is read in frame from base 1. This clonotype was counted a few times. Its antigen is still unknown. Base qualities are missing; no much larger clone stands one base away.

The chain was built from TRBV12-3 or TRBV12-4 and TRBJ2-2, with 7 bases in between that match TRBD1. This receptor was identified in a human donor who was either an allogeneic HSCT recipient or a stem cell or donor lymphocyte infusion donor (not recorded which). It is not recorded whose cells these are; they may come from a transplant donor. Sequencing was performed on blood, either unsorted or a sorted T cell fraction (not recorded which). CDR3 protein: CASRSTGDTPTGELFF. The bases are TGTGCCAGCAGGTCTACAGGGGACACCCCCACCGGGGAGCTGTTTTTT.